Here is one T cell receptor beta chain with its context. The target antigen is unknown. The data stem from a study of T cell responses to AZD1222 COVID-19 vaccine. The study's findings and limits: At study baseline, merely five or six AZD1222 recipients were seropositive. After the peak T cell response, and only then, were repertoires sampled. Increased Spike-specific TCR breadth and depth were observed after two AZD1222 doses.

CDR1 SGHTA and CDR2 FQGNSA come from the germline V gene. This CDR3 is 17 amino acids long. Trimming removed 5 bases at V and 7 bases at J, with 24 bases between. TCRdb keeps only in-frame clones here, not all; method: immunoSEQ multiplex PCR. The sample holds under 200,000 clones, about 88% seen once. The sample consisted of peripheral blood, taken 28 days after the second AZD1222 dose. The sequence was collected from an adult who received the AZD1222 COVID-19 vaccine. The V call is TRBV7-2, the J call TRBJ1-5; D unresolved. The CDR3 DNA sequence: TGTGCCAGCAGCCCTCACGCGAGGGAGACCCTCGGCCAGCCCCAGCATTTT. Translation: CASSPHARETLGQPQHF.